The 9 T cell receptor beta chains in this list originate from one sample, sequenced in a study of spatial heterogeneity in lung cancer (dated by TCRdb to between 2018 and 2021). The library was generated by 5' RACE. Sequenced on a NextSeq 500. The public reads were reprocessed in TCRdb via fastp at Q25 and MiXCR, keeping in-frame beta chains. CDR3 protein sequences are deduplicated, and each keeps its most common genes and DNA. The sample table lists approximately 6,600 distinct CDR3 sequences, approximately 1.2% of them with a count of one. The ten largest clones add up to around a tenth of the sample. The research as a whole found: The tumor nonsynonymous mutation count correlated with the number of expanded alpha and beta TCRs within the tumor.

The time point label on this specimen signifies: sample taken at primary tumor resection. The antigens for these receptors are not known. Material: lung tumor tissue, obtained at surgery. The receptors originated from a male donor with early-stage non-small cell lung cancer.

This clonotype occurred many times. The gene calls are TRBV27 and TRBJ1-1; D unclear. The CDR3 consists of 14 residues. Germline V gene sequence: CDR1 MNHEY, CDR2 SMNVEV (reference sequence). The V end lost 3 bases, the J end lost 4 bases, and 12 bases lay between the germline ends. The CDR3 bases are TGTGCCAGCAGTTTCACGTGGGGAATCACTGAAGCTTTCTTT. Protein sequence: CASSFTWGITEAFF.

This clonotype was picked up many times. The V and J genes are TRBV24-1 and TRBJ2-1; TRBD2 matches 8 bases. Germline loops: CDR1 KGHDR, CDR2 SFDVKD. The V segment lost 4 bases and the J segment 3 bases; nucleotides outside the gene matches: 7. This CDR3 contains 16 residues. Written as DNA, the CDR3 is TGTGCCACCAGTGACCACAGGACTAGCTACTACAATGAGCAGTTCTTC. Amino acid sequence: CATSDHRTSYYNEQFF.

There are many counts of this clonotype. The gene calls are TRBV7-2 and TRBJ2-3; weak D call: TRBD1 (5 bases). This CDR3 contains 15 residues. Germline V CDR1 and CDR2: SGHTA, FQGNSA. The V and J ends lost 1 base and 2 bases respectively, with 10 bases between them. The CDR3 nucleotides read TGTGCCAGCAGCTTAGGGGGCAGCCCCACAGATACGCAGTATTTT. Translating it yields CASSLGGSPTDTQYF.

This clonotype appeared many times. CDR3 bases: TGCGCCAGCAGCTCCAACGGTCCCCAAACCAAAGATACGCAGTATTTT. Translating it yields CASSSNGPQTKDTQYF. The gene calls are TRBV5-1 and TRBJ2-3, with D hard to call. The germline V and J ends were trimmed by 3 bases and 5 bases, with 19 bases remaining between them. Germline lookup yields CDR1 SGHRS and CDR2 YFSETQ. The CDR3 spans 16 residues.

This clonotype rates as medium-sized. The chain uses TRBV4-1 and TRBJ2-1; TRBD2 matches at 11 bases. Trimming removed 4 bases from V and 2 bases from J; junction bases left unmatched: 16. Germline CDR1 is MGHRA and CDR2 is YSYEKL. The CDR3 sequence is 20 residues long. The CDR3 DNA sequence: TGCGCCAGCAGCCTTAGGCAGGGGACTAGCGGTATTGGTGCCTACAATGAGCAGTTCTTC. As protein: CASSLRQGTSGIGAYNEQFF.

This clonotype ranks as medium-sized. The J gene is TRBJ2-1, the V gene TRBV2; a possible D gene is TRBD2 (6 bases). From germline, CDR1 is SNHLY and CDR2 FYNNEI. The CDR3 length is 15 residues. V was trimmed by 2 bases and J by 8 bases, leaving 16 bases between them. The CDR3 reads CASSEQGYASDEQFF. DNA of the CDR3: TGTGCCAGCAGTGAACAGGGCTACGCTAGCGATGAGCAGTTCTTC. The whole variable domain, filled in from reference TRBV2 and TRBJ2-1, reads EPEVTQTPSHQVTQMGQEVILRCVPISNHLYFYWYRQILGQKVEFLVSFYNNEISEKSEIFDDQFSVERPDGSNFTLKIRSTKLEDSAMYFCASSEQGYASDEQFFGPGTRLTVL.

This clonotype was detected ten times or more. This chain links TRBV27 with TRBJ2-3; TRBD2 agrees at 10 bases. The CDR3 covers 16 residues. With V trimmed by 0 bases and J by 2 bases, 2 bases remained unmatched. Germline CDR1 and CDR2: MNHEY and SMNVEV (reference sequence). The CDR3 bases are TGTGCCAGCAGTTTATCTAGCGGGGGGCCCACAGATACGCAGTATTTT. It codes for CASSLSSGGPTDTQYF.

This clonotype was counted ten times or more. The CDR3 DNA sequence: TGCAGCGTATCGGACAGAAGGGTTACTGAAGCTTTCTTT. This translates into CSVSDRRVTEAFF. This rearrangement joins TRBV29-1 to TRBJ1-1; D might be TRBD1 (6 bases). CDR1 is SQVTM and CDR2 is ANQGSEA in the germline V gene. This CDR3 is built from 13 residues. V was clipped by 6 bases and J by 5 bases, with 16 bases between them.

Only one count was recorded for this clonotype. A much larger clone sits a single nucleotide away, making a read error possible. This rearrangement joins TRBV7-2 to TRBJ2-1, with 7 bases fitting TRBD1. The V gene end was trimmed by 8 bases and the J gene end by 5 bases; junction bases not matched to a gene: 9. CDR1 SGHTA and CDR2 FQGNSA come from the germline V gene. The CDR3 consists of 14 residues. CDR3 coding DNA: TGTGCCAGCGGCCGACAGGGAACTGACAATGAGCAGTTCTTC. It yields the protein CASGRQGTDNEQFF.